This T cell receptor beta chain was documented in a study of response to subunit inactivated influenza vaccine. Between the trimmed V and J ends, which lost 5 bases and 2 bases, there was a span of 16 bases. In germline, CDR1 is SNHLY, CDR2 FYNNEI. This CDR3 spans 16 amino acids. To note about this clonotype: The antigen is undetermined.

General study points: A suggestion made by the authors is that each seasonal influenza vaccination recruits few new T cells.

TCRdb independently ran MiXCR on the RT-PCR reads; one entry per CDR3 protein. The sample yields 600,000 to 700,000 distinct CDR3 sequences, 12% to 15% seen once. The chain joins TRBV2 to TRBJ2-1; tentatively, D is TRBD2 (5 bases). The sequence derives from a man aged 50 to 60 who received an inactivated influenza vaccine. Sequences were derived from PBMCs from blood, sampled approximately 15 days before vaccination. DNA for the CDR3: TGTGCCAGCAGTCCCCCACTAGGGAGTGCCTACAATGAGCAGTTCTTC. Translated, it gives CASSPPLGSAYNEQFF.